The clone carrying this TCR beta chain showed up just a few times. The antigen remains undetermined. This record comes from a study of blood T cells in healthy people across ages. The authors ran a second PCR of roughly 6 to 12 cycles using a sample-barcoded 5' primer and a J-beta primer mix. Unique molecular identifiers of 12 random nucleotides labeled each cDNA. Per sample, CDR3-containing paired-end reads numbered at least 2.5 million. A single record per CDR3 protein comes from TCRdb applying MiXCR to the 5' RACE reads. The table has roughly 1.6 million distinct CDR3 sequences, 30% to 40% seen once. Study conclusions and caveats: A strong correlation was seen between TCR beta diversity and naive T cell percentage.

Germline CDR1 reads KGHSH; CDR2 reads LQKENI. The CDR3 runs 15 residues. Trimming took off 0 bases at V and 5 bases at J, with 14 bases between the two ends. The chain joins TRBV18 to TRBJ2-7; D is uncertain. Specimen: blood. This sequence was found in a woman under 40 in good health. The CDR3 bases are TGTGCCAGCTCACCACCGGGATTGGGTGTCCACGAGCAGTACTTC. The encoded protein is CASSPPGLGVHEQYF.